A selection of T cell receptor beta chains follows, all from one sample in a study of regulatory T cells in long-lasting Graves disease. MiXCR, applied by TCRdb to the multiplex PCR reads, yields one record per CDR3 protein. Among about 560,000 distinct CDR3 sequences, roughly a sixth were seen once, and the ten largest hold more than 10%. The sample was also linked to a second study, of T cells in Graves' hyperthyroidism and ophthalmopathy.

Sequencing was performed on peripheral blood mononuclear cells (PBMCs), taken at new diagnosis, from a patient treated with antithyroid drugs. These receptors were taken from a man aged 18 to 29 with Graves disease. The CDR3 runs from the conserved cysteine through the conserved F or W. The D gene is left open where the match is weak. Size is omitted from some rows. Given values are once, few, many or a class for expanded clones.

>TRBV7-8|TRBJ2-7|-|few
TGTGCCAGCAGCTTAGGATTTGTGACAGGGACTGGCGGGCAGTACTTC
CASSLGFVTGTGGQYF
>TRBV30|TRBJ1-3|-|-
TGTGCCTGGAGTCGGAGCTCTGGAAACACCATATATTTT
CAWSRSSGNTIYF
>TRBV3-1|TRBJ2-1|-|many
TGTGCCAGCAGCACCAGCGGAGGGCCAAGGCATGAGCAGTTCTTC
CASSTSGGPRHEQFF
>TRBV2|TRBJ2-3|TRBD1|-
TGTGCCAGCAGTCTCGACAGGGGCCCACCAGATACGCAGTATTTT
CASSLDRGPPDTQYF
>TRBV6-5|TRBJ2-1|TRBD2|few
TGTGCCAGCAGTTACCCCACTAGCGGCAATGAGCAGTTCTTC
CASSYPTSGNEQFF
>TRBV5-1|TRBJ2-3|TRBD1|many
TGCGCCAGCAGCCCGACCGGACAGGGAGGAGATACGCAGTATTTT
CASSPTGQGGDTQYF
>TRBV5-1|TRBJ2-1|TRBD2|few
TGCGCCAGCAGCTTAGTAGCGGGAGAATCATACAATGAGCAGTTCTTC
CASSLVAGESYNEQFF
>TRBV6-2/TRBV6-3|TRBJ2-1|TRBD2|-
TGTGCCAGCAGTGAAGGGGGTAGCGGGAGGGACCCGTTCTTC
CASSEGGSGRDPFF
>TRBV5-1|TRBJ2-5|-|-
TGCACCAGCAGCTTGCCGGGGGAAGAGACCCAGTACTTC
CTSSLPGEETQYF
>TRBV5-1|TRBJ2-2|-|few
TGCGCCAGCAGAGAGGGCTCCAACACCGGGGAGCTGTTTTTT
CASREGSNTGELFF
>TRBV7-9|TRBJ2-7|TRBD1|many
TGTGCCAGCAGCAACGAGGACAGGGGGGACTACGAGCAGTACTTC
CASSNEDRGDYEQYF
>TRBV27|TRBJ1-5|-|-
TGTGCCAGCAGTTCCGGCCGGGGCCTCAATCAGCCCCAGCATTTT
CASSSGRGLNQPQHF
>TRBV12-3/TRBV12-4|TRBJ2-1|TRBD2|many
TGTGCCAGCAGTTTAGCAGGGACTAGCGAATTTGAGCAGTTCTTC
CASSLAGTSEFEQFF
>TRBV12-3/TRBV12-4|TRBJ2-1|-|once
TGTGCCAGCAGCTTTAACCGGGACGTGGAGTTCTTC
CASSFNRDVEFF
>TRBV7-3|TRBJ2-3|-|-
TGTGCCAGCAGCTTATACGCCTCCACAGATACGCAGTATTTT
CASSLYASTDTQYF
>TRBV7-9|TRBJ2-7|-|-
TGTGCCAGCAGCTCGGGGGGCGCCTCTTACGAGCAGTACTTC
CASSSGGASYEQYF